This T cell receptor beta chain was recovered during a study of CD8+ T cells in alopecia areata. Findings and caveats of the study: Scalp sample sequencing also detects resident alphabeta T cells of normal skin. Clonality exceeded that of normal scalp in lesional scalp, most notably in alopecia totalis/universalis. Researchers reported that TCR sharing among patients proved less clear than in mice, possibly HLA-linked.

Sequencing templates came from extracted RNA that was reverse transcribed into cDNA. Profiled with immunoSEQ multiplex PCR; TCRdb holds only in-frame clones, not every one. The table lists roughly 150,000 clones, 55% to 65% of them singletons, with 4.8% in the top ten. This clone was observed a few times. The target antigen is unknown. The CDR3 runs 14 residues. V was trimmed by 4 bases and J by 6 bases, leaving 16 bases between them. Per the germline V gene, CDR1 is MNHEY and CDR2 is SVGAGI. The receptor was derived from a human donor in good health. The V gene is TRBV6-5, the J gene TRBJ2-7; D is possibly TRBD1 (5 bases). Sequencing was performed on CD4+ T cells sorted from blood. The CDR3 here is CASSSRVPKGEQYF. CDR3 nucleotides: TGTGCCAGCAGTTCCAGGGTTCCCAAAGGCGAGCAGTACTTC.